These 23 T cell receptor beta chains originate from one sample sequenced in a study of Ad26.COV2.S vaccination and SARS-CoV-2 variants. TCRdb keeps only in-frame clones here, not all; method: immunoSEQ multiplex PCR. The profile shows approximately 340,000 clones, about 85% of them singletons. Stated treatment: some 20 received Ad26.COV2.S at low or high dose, single or two shots; about 5 received placebo; per-sample allocation not given. The samples were gathered on day 63 after the first injection of vaccine or placebo. Specimen: peripheral blood, collected in a trial of Ad26.COV2.S vaccine versus placebo. Receptors originate from a person aged 18-60 years who received the Ad26.COV2.S COVID-19 vaccine or a placebo.

This clone was observed once. V gene TRBV9 combines with J gene TRBJ1-2; TRBD1 might be the D (6 bases). This CDR3 spans 16 amino acids. The V and J ends lost 0 bases and 1 base respectively, with 13 bases between them. CDR1 SGDLS and CDR2 YYNGEE come from the germline V gene. This CDR3 reads CASSVGLDRYNYGYTF. The CDR3 DNA reads as TGTGCCAGCAGCGTAGGTCTGGACAGATATAACTATGGCTACACCTTC.

The chain carries TRBV4-3 and TRBJ2-5, with 8 bases aligning to TRBD2. J was trimmed by 2 bases and V by 4 bases; bases with no gene match: 6. This CDR3 has 15 amino acids. Germline V lookup: CDR1 LGHNA, CDR2 YSLEER. As DNA, the CDR3 is TGCGCCAGCAGCCGGTTAACTAGCGGACAAGAGACCCAGTACTTC. Translation gives CASSRLTSGQETQYF.

In this sample, this clone turned up a few times. The gene calls are TRBV14 and TRBJ1-2, with 12 bases matching TRBD1. CDR3 size: 15 residues. V lost 3 bases, J lost 8 bases, and 7 bases stayed unmatched. From germline, CDR1 is SGHDN and CDR2 FVKESK. CDR3 amino acids: CASSQRGQGARGYTF. CDR3 nucleotides: TGTGCCAGCAGCCAGAGGGGACAGGGGGCGCGAGGCTACACCTTC.

On this clone itself: Other nucleotide sequences from this sample produce the same CDR3. This chain links TRBV9 with TRBJ1-5; D might be TRBD1 (5 bases). Deletions cut 2 bases from V and 0 bases from J, with 9 bases between. The germline gives CDR1 SGDLS, CDR2 YYNGEE. The CDR3 has 15 residues. The CDR3 spells CASSVGGNSNQPQHF. In DNA form, the CDR3 reads TGTGCCAGCAGCGTGGGGGGAAATAGCAATCAGCCCCAGCATTTT.

The chain joins TRBV25-1 to TRBJ1-1; 11 bases align to TRBD1. Trimming at V came to 6 bases and at J to 5 bases, leaving 8 bases not matched to a gene. CDR1 is MGHDK, CDR2 SYGVNS, per germline. CDR3 size: 15 residues. CDR3 nucleotides: TGTGCCAGCAGGCCTAGGGACAGGGGGGATACTGAAGCTTTCTTT. Translation: CASRPRDRGDTEAFF.

This chain joins TRBV6-5 and TRBJ2-1; D might be TRBD1 or TRBD2, each matching 6 bases. This CDR3 comprises 15 residues. V was cut by 10 bases and J by 9 bases, with 25 bases left in between. Germline V gene sequence: CDR1 MNHEY, CDR2 SVGAGI. The CDR3 loop reads CATRVEEGVVSEQFF. CDR3 in DNA: TGTGCCACTAGGGTAGAGGAGGGGGTGGTGAGTGAGCAGTTCTTC.

The V and J genes are TRBV10-3 and TRBJ2-7; 8 nucleotides agree with TRBD1. V lost 5 bases, J lost 1 base, and 7 bases stayed unmatched. Germline loops: CDR1 ENHRY, CDR2 SYGVKD. This CDR3 is 15 amino acids long. The CDR3 protein is CAISQGAPTSYEQYF. In DNA form, the CDR3 reads TGTGCCATCAGTCAGGGGGCGCCGACATCCTACGAGCAGTACTTC.

This sequence joins TRBV2 and TRBJ2-2; 8 bases agree with TRBD2. The junction had 8 bases not matched to a gene; V was cut back by 7 bases and J by 10 bases. This CDR3 is 13 amino acids long. Germline CDR1 reads SNHLY; CDR2 reads FYNNEI. DNA for the CDR3: TGTGCCAGCACGAACGGGAGGGTCGAGGAGCTGTTTTTT. Protein sequence: CASTNGRVEELFF. The entire variable domain, with the rest obtained from reference TRBV2 and TRBJ2-2, is as follows: EPEVTQTPSHQVTQMGQEVILRCVPISNHLYFYWYRQILGQKVEFLVSFYNNEISEKSEIFDDQFSVERPDGSNFTLKIRSTKLEDSAMYFCASTNGRVEELFFGEGSRLTVL.

The J gene is TRBJ2-5, the V gene TRBV5-1; the D gene is possibly TRBD2 (5 bases). The length of the CDR3 is 14 residues. CDR1 and CDR2 (germline): SGHRS, YFSETQ. V was trimmed by 0 bases and J by 5 bases, leaving 11 bases between them. As DNA, the CDR3 is TGCGCCAGCAGCTTGGAAACGACGGGGGAGACCCAGTACTTC. It codes for CASSLETTGETQYF.

The chain has TRBV7-2 and TRBJ1-1; 12 nucleotides match TRBD1. Germline V lookup: CDR1 SGHTA, CDR2 FQGNSA. V dropped 0 bases and J dropped 5; count of bases not matched to a gene: 7. The CDR3 runs 17 residues. The CDR3 is CASSLAPGQGARTEAFF. CDR3 nucleotide sequence: TGTGCCAGCAGCTTAGCGCCGGGACAGGGGGCAAGGACTGAAGCTTTCTTT.

With regard to this clone: Other DNA sequences in the sample encode the same CDR3. The V call is TRBV9, the J call TRBJ2-7, with unresolved D. There are 14 residues in the CDR3. V lost 0 bases and J lost 2, with 9 bases in between. Looked up from germline, CDR1 is SGDLS and CDR2 is YYNGEE. The CDR3 loop is CASSVGGGAYEQYF. Here the CDR3 DNA reads TGTGCCAGCAGCGTAGGTGGCGGAGCCTACGAGCAGTACTTC.

This clone was observed a few times. The gene calls are TRBV10-1 and TRBJ2-2, with D perhaps TRBD1 (6 bases). This CDR3 comprises 14 residues. The germline gives CDR1 WNHNN, CDR2 SYGVQD (reference sequence). V gave up 4 bases and J gave up 0 bases, with 6 bases separating them. As DNA, the CDR3 is TGCGCCAGCAGTGGACAGGCGAACACCGGGGAGCTGTTTTTT. It codes for CASSGQANTGELFF.

The chain uses TRBV18 and TRBJ2-3, with 7 positions matching TRBD1. Per the germline V gene, CDR1 is KGHSH and CDR2 is LQKENI. The V gene end was trimmed by 4 bases and the J gene end by 3 bases; junction bases not matched to a gene: 7. The CDR3 is 15 amino acids. In DNA form, the CDR3 reads TGTGCCAGCTCACAGTCGACAGGGTCGACAGATACGCAGTATTTT. Amino acid sequence: CASSQSTGSTDTQYF.

This sequence joins TRBV5-4 and TRBJ2-3, with TRBD2 matching over 12 bases. Germline V CDR1 and CDR2: SGHNT, YYREEE (reference sequence). Germline trimming cut 0 bases from V and 8 bases from J; bases unmatched to any gene: 7. The CDR3 length is 16 residues. CDR3 region: CASSLGTSGATGTQYF. In nucleotides, the CDR3 is TGTGCCAGCAGCTTGGGGACTAGCGGGGCCACGGGTACGCAGTATTTT. Complete variable domain (other parts from reference TRBV5-4 and TRBJ2-3): ETGVTQSPTHLIKTRGQQVTLRCSSQSGHNTVSWYQQALGQGPQFIFQYYREEENGRGNFPPRFSGLQFPNYSSELNVNALELDDSALYLCASSLGTSGATGTQYFGPGTRLTVL.

This clone turned up a few times. Other DNA sequences in this sample translate to the same CDR3. This chain uses TRBV30 with TRBJ1-3; D not certain. Germline CDR1 reads GTSNPN; CDR2 reads SVGIG (reference sequence). Trimming left V 0 bases short and J 1 base short, with 1 base between. The length of the CDR3 is 12 residues. The CDR3 DNA follows: TGTGCCTGGAGTGTGTCTGGAAACACCATATATTTT. Its protein product is CAWSVSGNTIYF.

This clone was picked up a small number of times. CDR3 sequence: CASSLLGEETQYF. In DNA form, the CDR3 reads TGTGCCAGCAGTTTGTTGGGGGAAGAGACCCAGTACTTC. This chain uses TRBV12-3 or TRBV12-4 with TRBJ2-5, with D perhaps given as TRBD1 or TRBD2 (5 bases each). CDR3 length: 13 amino acids. V was shortened by 3 bases and J by 3 bases, with 8 bases between the two germline ends.

The chain is built from TRBV6-2 or TRBV6-3 and TRBJ2-5; 7 bases line up with TRBD1. V was pared by 0 bases and J by 10 bases, with 5 bases of the junction left unmatched. Per the germline V gene, CDR1 is MNHEY and CDR2 is SVGEGT. CDR3 length: 13 residues. As DNA, the CDR3 is TGTGCCAGCAGTTACTCAGACAGGGTGGTCCAGTACTTC. Translated, it gives CASSYSDRVVQYF.

This chain connects TRBV5-1 to TRBJ2-3; 10 bases align to TRBD2. CDR1 and CDR2 from the germline V gene are SGHRS and YFSETQ. Trimming at V came to 5 bases and at J to 5 bases, leaving 17 bases not matched to a gene. The CDR3 is 18 amino acids. CDR3 coding DNA: TGCGCCAGCAGTAGCCGACTAGCGGGTGGAGGTGAGGGAGATACGCAGTATTTT. Its translation is CASSSRLAGGGEGDTQYF.

The chain combines TRBV19 with TRBJ2-1, with 9 bases lining up with TRBD1. Trimming took 7 bases from V and 7 from J; bases not matched to a gene: 8. The CDR3 runs to 14 residues. CDR1 is LNHDA, CDR2 SQIVND, per germline (reference sequence). This chain's CDR3 is CASTAGTGFNEQFF. DNA for the CDR3: TGTGCCAGTACCGCCGGGACAGGGTTTAATGAGCAGTTCTTC.

The chain employs TRBV6-6 and TRBJ2-7; TRBD2 is a possible D gene (7 bases). The CDR3 has 15 amino acids. The germline V gene has CDR1 MNHNY and CDR2 SVGAGI (reference sequence). V was pared by 6 bases and J by 3 bases, with 18 bases between. CDR3 protein: CASRRTGGRGYEQYF. The CDR3, as DNA: TGTGCCAGCAGACGAACGGGGGGCCGGGGCTACGAGCAGTACTTC.

V and J are TRBV29-1 and TRBJ1-2; possibly TRBD1 for D (6 bases). The V gene's germline CDR1 is SQVTM and CDR2 ANQGSEA. V was shortened by 6 bases and J by 0 bases, with 17 bases between the two germline ends. This CDR3 has 15 amino acids. In nucleotides, the CDR3 is TGCAGCGTGCCCTCCTCGACAGGCCCTAACTATGGCTACACCTTC. This sequence encodes CSVPSSTGPNYGYTF.

J is TRBJ2-1 and V is TRBV27, with 9 bases matching TRBD2. The V segment lost 5 bases and the J segment 7 bases; nucleotides outside the gene matches: 9. Germline V gene data show CDR1 as MNHEY and CDR2 as SMNVEV (reference sequence). The CDR3 sequence is 15 residues long. The CDR3 loop reads CASSPGTSRVNEQFF. In DNA form, the CDR3 reads TGTGCCAGCAGTCCCGGGACTAGCCGGGTAAATGAGCAGTTCTTC.

The J gene is TRBJ1-5, the V gene TRBV19, with D hard to call. The CDR3 contains 16 residues. Trimming removed 8 bases at V and 0 bases at J, with 17 bases between. From germline, CDR1 is LNHDA and CDR2 SQIVND (reference sequence). CDR3: CASHLRNVDSNQPQHF. The CDR3 DNA sequence: TGTGCCAGTCACCTTAGGAATGTCGATAGCAATCAGCCCCAGCATTTT.